The next 27 T cell receptor beta chains were all read from a single sample in a study of cytomegalovirus exposure and HLA in healthy donors. PCR used 60 Vbeta primers and 13 Jbeta primers. TCRdb's table, derived via immunoSEQ multiplex PCR, lists solely in-frame clones and lacks some. The sample has about 200,000 clones; 65% to 90% are singletons. The sequenced sample was PBMCs. The source of these receptors is a woman aged 50 to 60 in good health and CMV-seronegative.

This clone was observed once. The chain uses TRBV10-1 and TRBJ2-7, with 11 positions matching TRBD2. Germline V gives CDR1 WNHNN, CDR2 SYGVQD (reference sequence). The CDR3 consists of 15 residues. The trim removed 3 bases at V and 6 bases at J, leaving 7 bases unmatched. CDR3 sequence reads: CASSEGLAGGTEQYF. In DNA, the CDR3 is TGCGCCAGCAGTGAAGGGCTAGCGGGAGGAACCGAGCAGTACTTC.

The chain recombines TRBV5-5 with TRBJ2-5, with a tentative D call TRBD2 (5 bases). The CDR3 is 16 amino acids. Germline-derived CDR1 and CDR2 are SGHKS and YYEKEE (reference sequence). With 0 bases removed from V and 0 bases from J, the gap between germline ends came to 12 bases. CDR3 protein: CASSLGAAGNQETQYF. CDR3 nucleotide sequence: TGTGCCAGCAGCTTGGGCGCGGCGGGTAACCAAGAGACCCAGTACTTC.

The rearrangement joins TRBV7-2 to TRBJ1-5; a possible D gene is TRBD1 (5 bases). V was shortened by 5 bases and J by 5 bases, with 10 bases between the two germline ends. Germline assignment: CDR1 SGHTA and CDR2 FQGNSA. This CDR3 contains 13 residues. The CDR3 loop is CASSVAGYQPQHF. The CDR3 DNA reads as TGTGCCAGCAGCGTGGCAGGGTATCAGCCCCAGCATTTT.

The rearrangement joins TRBV27 to TRBJ1-1, with TRBD1 identical over 9 bases. CDR1 MNHEY and CDR2 SMNVEV come from the germline V gene (reference sequence). The CDR3 has 16 amino acids. V lost 2 bases, J lost 4 bases, and 8 bases stayed unmatched. CDR3 nucleotide sequence: TGTGCCAGCAGTTTAAGAGGGACAGGGCGGGGCACTGAAGCTTTCTTT. It translates to CASSLRGTGRGTEAFF.

CDR3 protein: CASSPNVDSLEQYF. Written as DNA, the CDR3 is TGTGCCAGCAGCCCTAATGTCGACAGCTTAGAGCAGTACTTC. The chain links TRBV11-3 to TRBJ2-7; D possibly corresponds to TRBD1 (5 bases). V dropped 5 bases and J dropped 7 bases, with 18 bases sitting between them. Germline V CDR1 and CDR2: SGHNT, YENEEA. This CDR3 comprises 14 residues.

This chain joins TRBV6-1 and TRBJ1-1, with D unresolved. From germline, CDR1 is MNHNS and CDR2 SASEGT. V lost 4 bases, J lost 0 bases, and 12 bases lay in between. The CDR3 is 15 amino acids. The CDR3: CASSAIIRMNTEAFF. CDR3 sequence (DNA): TGTGCCAGCAGTGCCATAATCAGAATGAACACTGAAGCTTTCTTT.

The CDR3, as DNA: TGTGCCTGGAGTACTGGACAGGCAACTAATGAAAAACTGTTTTTT. Encoded protein: CAWSTGQATNEKLFF. The genes are TRBV30 and TRBJ1-4; 7 positions match TRBD1. This CDR3 is built from 15 residues. Germline lookup yields CDR1 GTSNPN and CDR2 SVGIG (reference sequence). V shed 2 bases and J 0 bases; nucleotides not matched to a gene: 3.

The chain is built from TRBV30 and TRBJ1-4; 7 nucleotides match TRBD1. The germline CDR1 and CDR2 sequences are GTSNPN and SVGIG (reference sequence). CDR3 length equals 14 residues. V shed 3 bases, J shed 5 bases, and the junction held 6 bases outside the gene matches. The CDR3 region has the DNA TGTGCCTGGAGCCATGACAGGGCCAATGAAAAACTGTTTTTT. It translates to CAWSHDRANEKLFF.

The DNA of the CDR3 is TGTGCCAGCAGCTTGACAGGGCTGGGGGAGACCCAGTACTTC. This sequence encodes CASSLTGLGETQYF. V gene TRBV7-2 combines with J gene TRBJ2-5, with 7 bases fitting TRBD1. CDR3 length: 14 residues. The germline V gene has CDR1 SGHTA and CDR2 FQGNSA. The V gene end was trimmed by 3 bases and the J gene end by 5 bases; junction bases not matched to a gene: 6.

This clone was detected only a few times. The V and J genes are TRBV7-9 and TRBJ2-7, with 11 bases that match TRBD2. With V trimmed by 1 base and J by 3 bases, 8 bases remained unmatched. Germline V gene sequence: CDR1 SEHNR, CDR2 FQNEAQ (reference sequence). This CDR3 comprises 17 residues. The CDR3 region is CASSLVPTGLAGYEQYF. CDR3 DNA: TGTGCCAGCAGCTTAGTTCCCACAGGACTAGCGGGCTACGAGCAGTACTTC.

This sequence joins TRBV28 and TRBJ1-1; D call uncertain. Germline CDR1 is MDHEN and CDR2 is SYDVKM. The V and J ends lost 6 bases and 0 bases respectively, with 17 bases between them. The CDR3 totals 16 residues. Here the CDR3 reads CASRTVGSPMNTEAFF. Here the CDR3 DNA reads TGTGCCAGCAGAACTGTCGGGTCACCTATGAACACTGAAGCTTTCTTT.

The rearrangement joins TRBV7-2 to TRBJ1-2; possibly TRBD1 for D (6 bases). CDR1 is SGHTA, CDR2 FQGNSA, per germline. CDR3 size: 14 residues. V was trimmed by 3 bases and J by 4 bases, leaving 12 bases between them. Here the CDR3 reads CASSFRTALYGYTF. CDR3 DNA: TGTGCCAGCAGCTTCAGGACAGCACTCTATGGCTACACCTTC.

The rearrangement uses TRBV20-1 and TRBJ1-2; weak D call: TRBD1 (6 bases). This CDR3 has 11 residues. The V gene's germline CDR1 is DFQATT and CDR2 SNEGSKA (reference sequence). Trimming took 3 bases from V and 7 from J, leaving 9 bases between them. The CDR3 sequence: CSASRQAGYTF. CDR3 coding DNA: TGCAGTGCTAGCCGACAGGCTGGCTACACCTTC.

The V gene is TRBV27, the J gene TRBJ2-7, with D possibly TRBD1 on 5 matching bases. This CDR3 is built from 13 residues. V shed 7 bases and J shed 1 base, with 11 bases lying between them. From germline, CDR1 is MNHEY and CDR2 SMNVEV (reference sequence). CDR3 coding DNA: TGTGCCAGCACCTCGACAGCATCCTACGAGCAGTACTTC. This sequence encodes CASTSTASYEQYF.

This clone was picked up a small number of times. The chain joins TRBV10-3 to TRBJ2-7, with D unclear. The germline CDR1 and CDR2 sequences are ENHRY and SYGVKD. This CDR3 region has 13 residues. Trimming removed 4 bases at V and 3 bases at J, with 10 bases between. CDR3 bases: TGTGCCATCAGTGTGCAACAGAACTACGAGCAGTACTTC. Protein: CAISVQQNYEQYF.

Worth noting for this clone: The same CDR3 arises from other DNA sequences in this sample as well. The chain employs TRBV27 and TRBJ1-1; D remains ambiguous. The germline CDR1 and CDR2 sequences are MNHEY and SMNVEV (reference sequence). There are 14 residues in the CDR3. The germline V and J ends were trimmed by 3 bases and 1 base, with 9 bases remaining between them. CDR3 sequence (DNA): TGTGCCAGCAGTTTTAGGAGAGGGAACACTGAAGCTTTCTTT. It encodes CASSFRRGNTEAFF.

A remark on this clone: A junction end diverges from the germline sequence, so it may reflect a read error. The chain is built from TRBV7-3 and TRBJ2-7; D may be TRBD1 (6 bases). The germline CDR1 and CDR2 sequences are SGHTA and FQGTGA. The CDR3 has 16 amino acids. The CDR3 here is CSSSPNPTGRGSEQYF. The CDR3 DNA is TGTTCCAGCAGCCCCAACCCGACGGGCAGGGGTAGCGAGCAGTACTTC.

J is TRBJ1-1 and V is TRBV6-5; no definite D call. Between the trimmed V and J ends, which lost 3 bases and 6 bases, there was a span of 5 bases. Germline CDR1 reads MNHEY; CDR2 reads SVGAGI. The CDR3 is 11 residues long. CDR3 nucleotides: TGTGCCAGCAGTTATCGGTCTGAAGCTTTCTTT. Its translation: CASSYRSEAFF.

This sequence joins TRBV28 and TRBJ2-7; possible D gene TRBD1, 6 bases. The CDR3 is made up of 12 amino acids. V was shortened by 6 bases and J by 5 bases, with 11 bases between the two germline ends. CDR1 MDHEN and CDR2 SYDVKM come from the germline V gene. The CDR3: CASRSGDHEQYF. The CDR3 region has the DNA TGTGCCAGCAGATCAGGGGACCACGAGCAGTACTTC.

Remarks on this clone: In the same sample, other DNA sequences code for this CDR3. This rearrangement joins TRBV28 to TRBJ1-5; 7 bases are a match to TRBD1. Germline CDR1 MDHEN, CDR2 SYDVKM. With V trimmed by 6 bases and J by 4 bases, 6 bases remained unmatched. The CDR3 sequence is 14 residues long. The CDR3 DNA follows: TGTGCCAGCAGCCCAGGGGGGAGAAATCAGCCCCAGCATTTT. Encoded protein: CASSPGGRNQPQHF.

The chain uses TRBV28 and TRBJ2-1, with D possibly being TRBD1 (7 bases). Germline V gene lookup returns CDR1 MDHEN and CDR2 SYDVKM. This CDR3 is 14 amino acids long. The DNA for the CDR3 is TGTGCAGCTCAGGGGGACTCAGGAGCCGGTGAGCAGTTCTTC. Protein product: CAAQGDSGAGEQFF.

The gene calls are TRBV27 and TRBJ2-3, with 13 positions matching TRBD2. CDR1 is MNHEY and CDR2 is SMNVEV in the germline V gene (reference sequence). The J segment lost 0 bases and the V segment lost 0 bases, leaving 3 bases of the junction unmatched. The CDR3 is 18 residues long. DNA of the CDR3: TGTGCCAGCAGTTTATCGGGGACTAGCGGGGCTAGCACAGATACGCAGTATTTT. Translating gives CASSLSGTSGASTDTQYF.

The V call is TRBV9, the J call TRBJ2-3; the match to TRBD2 covers 7 bases. Trimming removed 0 bases from V and 2 bases from J; junction bases left unmatched: 6. The CDR3 totals 16 residues. Germline values: CDR1 SGDLS, CDR2 YYNGEE. CDR3 nucleotide sequence: TGTGCCAGCAGCGTAGGGCTAGCGGACCACACAGATACGCAGTATTTT. Translation: CASSVGLADHTDTQYF.

This chain uses TRBV7-2 with TRBJ2-1, with TRBD2 matching 11 bases. Trimming cost V 5 bases and J 2 bases; bases outside gene matches: 2. Germline V gene sequence: CDR1 SGHTA, CDR2 FQGNSA. The CDR3 has 15 residues. The CDR3 protein is CASSVTSGTYNEQFF. In DNA form, the CDR3 reads TGTGCCAGCAGCGTGACTAGCGGGACCTACAATGAGCAGTTCTTC.

This chain connects TRBV19 to TRBJ2-2, with 9 bases aligning to TRBD1. The V segment lost 8 bases and the J segment 6 bases; nucleotides outside the gene matches: 4. This CDR3 is built from 13 residues. In germline, CDR1 is LNHDA, CDR2 SQIVND (reference sequence). CDR3 nucleotides: TGTGCCAGTGGACAGGGGCTGTCCGGGGAGCTGTTTTTT. It is translated as CASGQGLSGELFF.

The gene calls are TRBV5-1 and TRBJ2-3; 11 bases line up with TRBD1. V shed 0 bases and J 2 bases; nucleotides not matched to a gene: 11. Germline CDR1 and CDR2: SGHRS and YFSETQ. The length of the CDR3 is 19 residues. In DNA, the CDR3 is TGCGCCAGCAGCTTGGCGGGACAGGGGGGCTCATATGCCACAGATACGCAGTATTTT. Residues: CASSLAGQGGSYATDTQYF.

This clone has only one observation. The rearrangement links TRBV20-1 to TRBJ2-3; D not resolved. Trimming removed 5 bases from V and 5 bases from J, with 8 bases in between. The germline V gene encodes CDR1 DFQATT and CDR2 SNEGSKA (reference sequence). There are 11 residues in the CDR3. CDR3 sequence reads: CSALSRDTQYF. CDR3 nucleotide sequence: TGCAGTGCTCTAAGTAGAGATACGCAGTATTTT.